The 2 T cell receptor beta chains below all came from one sample that was sequenced in a study of blood T cells in healthy people across ages. Sample-barcoded 5' priming and a J-beta primer mix drove a second PCR of 7 to 11 cycles. One entry per CDR3 protein, called by TCRdb with MiXCR from the 5' RACE reads. This table has around 600,000 distinct CDR3 sequences, around 48% appearing once. Sequencing was done on a sample of blood. These receptors all stem from a man older than 75 in good health.

This chain uses TRBV7-9 with TRBJ1-6; tentative D call: TRBD1 (6 bases). Germline loops: CDR1 SEHNR, CDR2 FQNEAQ (reference sequence). The CDR3 sequence is 12 residues long. Trimming cost V 5 bases and J 14 bases, with 13 bases left between them. The CDR3 DNA is TGTGCCAGCAGCCCAGACAGGAGGACCCTCCACTTT. It is translated as CASSPDRRTLHF.

Ten or more counts support this clonotype. The rearrangement joins TRBV9 to TRBJ2-5, with D possibly being TRBD2 (5 bases). Germline V gene lookup returns CDR1 SGDLS and CDR2 YYNGEE. The V and J ends lost 2 bases and 5 bases respectively, with 10 bases between them. The CDR3 loop spans 13 amino acids. This CDR3 is CASSVHPGETQYF. The CDR3 bases are TGTGCCAGCAGCGTCCACCCGGGGGAGACCCAGTACTTC. Full variable domain (remainder filled in from reference TRBV9 and TRBJ2-5): DSGVTQTPKHLITATGQRVTLRCSPRSGDLSVYWYQQSLDQGLQFLIQYYNGEERAKGNILERFSAQQFPDLHSELNLSSLELGDSALYFCASSVHPGETQYFGPGTRLLVL.